Sequencing of this TCR beta chain was carried out in a study of T cell changes during pregnancy in multiple sclerosis. Libraries were prepared by immunoSEQ multiplex PCR; TCRdb keeps only in-frame clonotypes and omits some of them. Of about 89,000 clones listed, about 94% are singletons. This CDR3 has 17 amino acids. With 6 bases clipped from V and 0 bases from J, the junction kept 10 bases outside the gene matches. CDR1 is MRHNA, CDR2 SNTAGT, per germline. The input for sequencing was peripheral blood, taken after pregnancy. The chain links TRBV6-4 to TRBJ1-5; TRBD1 aligns across 8 bases. The sequence was obtained from a female donor in good health, enrolled as a control in a pregnancy study. The CDR3 sequence is CASSWTGRTYSNQPQHF. The CDR3 nucleotides read TGTGCCAGCAGCTGGACAGGGAGGACTTATAGCAATCAGCCCCAGCATTTT.